The 26 T cell receptor beta chains given below trace back to one sample, sequenced in a study of post-analysis software for immune sequencing data. TCR beta cDNA libraries had unique molecular identifiers. TCRdb itself ran the PCR reads through MiXCR, one entry per CDR3 protein. Of about 200,000 distinct CDR3 sequences in the sample, approximately 30% were seen once. Whole-study findings and limits: TRBV5-6, TRBV5-1 and TRBV20-1 belonged to a set of a handful of TRBV segments that were more frequent in patients than controls.

These receptors lack a known antigen. The sample taken for sequencing was blood. The receptors stem from a girl younger than 18 with multiple sclerosis.

Ten or more counts support this clonotype. This chain connects TRBV4-1 to TRBJ1-2; 9 nucleotides agree with TRBD1. The CDR3 sequence is 16 residues long. J lost 4 bases, V lost 2 bases, and 8 bases had no gene match. Germline CDR1 is MGHRA and CDR2 is YSYEKL. In nucleotides, the CDR3 is TGCGCCAGCAGCCAACGGGACAGGGATGCCCTCTATGGCTACACCTTC. This sequence encodes CASSQRDRDALYGYTF.

Ten or more counts support this clonotype. V usage is TRBV7-9 and J usage is TRBJ2-7, with D tentatively TRBD1 or TRBD2 (5 bases each). The CDR3 runs to 14 residues. From germline, CDR1 is SEHNR and CDR2 FQNEAQ (reference sequence). Trimming stripped 6 bases from V and 5 bases from J, with 17 bases between. The CDR3 loop is CASSTGPRMDEQYF. CDR3 DNA: TGTGCCAGCAGTACGGGACCTCGGATGGACGAGCAGTACTTC.

This clonotype appeared a few times. This sequence joins TRBV28 and TRBJ2-1; 9 nucleotides agree with TRBD2. The CDR3 consists of 16 residues. V lost 3 bases, J lost 4 bases, and 7 bases stayed unmatched. Germline CDR1 MDHEN, CDR2 SYDVKM. CDR3 in amino acids: CASSFWDSGSYNEQFF. CDR3 DNA: TGTGCCAGCAGTTTTTGGGATAGCGGGAGTTACAATGAGCAGTTCTTC.

Of note for this clonotype: A junction end diverges from the germline sequence, so it may reflect a read error. This chain connects TRBV27 to TRBJ1-1; no reliable D call. Looked up from germline, CDR1 is MNHEY and CDR2 is SMNVEV (reference sequence). The CDR3 contains 13 residues. The CDR3 protein is CANSLVLNTEAFF. CDR3 nucleotides: TGTGCCAACAGTTTGGTCTTGAACACTGAAGCTTTCTTT.

This clonotype was counted between two and nine times. This chain uses TRBV6-1 with TRBJ2-1, with 11 positions matching TRBD2. The V gene end was trimmed by 11 bases and the J gene end by 7 bases; junction bases not matched to a gene: 19. CDR3 length: 17 residues. Germline loops: CDR1 MNHNS, CDR2 SASEGT. The CDR3 DNA reads as TGTGCCCGCACCCTTGGGGTAGCGGGGGGGCCACGGAATGAGCAGTTCTTC. It translates to CARTLGVAGGPRNEQFF.

This clonotype was found a few times. V is TRBV20-1 and J is TRBJ1-2; D might be TRBD1 (6 bases). The germline V gene has CDR1 DFQATT and CDR2 SNEGSKA (reference sequence). With 1 base removed from V and 4 bases from J, the gap between germline ends came to 16 bases. This CDR3 contains 15 residues. Written as DNA, the CDR3 is TGCAGTGCTAGAGGGGGCGGGGGGCGAGGCTATGGCTACACCTTC. It encodes CSARGGGGRGYGYTF.

The chain uses TRBV5-1 and TRBJ1-1; possible D gene TRBD1, 5 bases. The CDR3 length is 13 residues. Deletions cut 2 bases from V and 7 bases from J, with 12 bases between. Germline lookup yields CDR1 SGHRS and CDR2 YFSETQ. CDR3: CASSFGPGDEAFF. CDR3 coding DNA: TGCGCCAGCAGCTTCGGACCGGGGGATGAAGCTTTCTTT. The full variable domain, rest sourced from reference TRBV5-1 and TRBJ1-1, is KAGVTQTPRYLIKTRGQQVTLSCSPISGHRSVSWYQQTPGQGLQFLFEYFSETQRNKGNFPGRFSGRQFSNSRSEMNVSTLELGDSALYLCASSFGPGDEAFFGQGTRLTVV.

A word on this clonotype: Given a much more abundant clone one base away, this may be a read error. The chain joins TRBV29-1 to TRBJ2-1; D uncertain. Germline-derived CDR1 and CDR2 are SQVTM and ANQGSEA. The CDR3 has 11 residues. The DNA of the CDR3 is TGCAGCGTTGAAGAGTGGAATGAGCGGTTCTTC. Protein sequence: CSVEEWNERFF.

This clonotype came up many times. The chain has TRBV12-3 or TRBV12-4 and TRBJ2-5; 10 bases match TRBD2. The length of the CDR3 is 14 residues. The trim removed 7 bases at V and 5 bases at J, leaving 7 bases unmatched. The CDR3 DNA sequence: TGTGCCAGCACCTTAGCGGGGGGCCGCGAGACCCAGTACTTC. Translated: CASTLAGGRETQYF.

The chain joins TRBV20-1 to TRBJ2-7; possibly TRBD2 for D (6 bases). This CDR3 comprises 14 residues. CDR1 is DFQATT and CDR2 is SNEGSKA in the germline V gene (reference sequence). The germline V and J ends were trimmed by 3 bases and 5 bases, with 17 bases remaining between them. Written as DNA, the CDR3 is TGCAGTGCTAGGTTCCGCGGGAAGGACCACGAGCAGTACTTC. Its protein is CSARFRGKDHEQYF.

V and J are TRBV3-1 and TRBJ1-4; tentatively, D is TRBD1 (6 bases). The CDR3 contains 15 residues. Trimming took off 4 bases at V and 0 bases at J, with 9 bases between the two ends. Germline V gene data show CDR1 as LGHDT and CDR2 as YNNKEL (reference sequence). CDR3 coding DNA: TGTGCCAGCAGCCCGGAGGGGGCAACTAATGAAAAACTGTTTTTT. Translating it yields CASSPEGATNEKLFF.

The genes are TRBV20-1 and TRBJ1-2; no clear D gene. Germline V gene data show CDR1 as DFQATT and CDR2 as SNEGSKA (reference sequence). Trimming pared 1 base from V and 11 bases from J, leaving 26 bases between. This CDR3 contains 16 residues. CDR3 amino acids: CSARVTTGIPRVKYTF. CDR3 DNA: TGCAGTGCTAGAGTAACTACCGGGATTCCAAGAGTAAAGTACACCTTC.

In this sample, this clonotype turned up many times. The V call is TRBV27, the J call TRBJ2-7; the match to TRBD1 covers 9 bases. V lost 6 bases, J lost 6 bases, and 15 bases stayed unmatched. Germline CDR1 is MNHEY and CDR2 is SMNVEV (reference sequence). This CDR3 comprises 16 residues. CDR3 sequence: CASSARDRASGSEQYF. CDR3 sequence (DNA): TGTGCCAGCAGCGCCCGGGACAGGGCTAGCGGATCCGAGCAGTACTTC.

This clonotype was found many times. J is TRBJ2-5 and V is TRBV7-2, with D perhaps given as TRBD1 or TRBD2 (5 bases each). This CDR3 has 13 residues. Trimming shortened V by 5 bases and J by 11 bases, and 18 bases separated the two germline ends. CDR1 is SGHTA and CDR2 is FQGNSA in the germline V gene. Here the CDR3 reads CASSPQRRGEQYF. CDR3 sequence (DNA): TGTGCCAGCAGCCCCCAGCGGAGAGGGGAGCAGTACTTC.

CDR3 sequence (DNA): TGCAGTGCCCCCGGTAGCGGTTACACAGATACGCAGTATTTT. Its translation is CSAPGSGYTDTQYF. J is TRBJ2-3 and V is TRBV20-1; maybe TRBD2 (6 bases). CDR3 length: 14 residues. Germline values: CDR1 DFQATT, CDR2 SNEGSKA (reference sequence). V lost 6 bases and J lost 2, with 15 bases in between.

This clonotype came up a few times. Given a much more abundant clone one base away, this may be a read error. This sequence joins TRBV12-3 or TRBV12-4 and TRBJ2-7, with 8 bases lining up with TRBD2. The CDR3 is 13 amino acids. V was pared by 5 bases and J by 3 bases, with 3 bases of the junction left unmatched. The CDR3 DNA follows: TGTGCCAGCAGTCTCCTAGCGGGCTACGAGCAGTACTTC. Its translation is CASSLLAGYEQYF.

This clonotype was found many times. V gene TRBV10-3 combines with J gene TRBJ2-4, with 8 bases identical to TRBD2. CDR1 is ENHRY and CDR2 is SYGVKD in the germline V gene. The V gene end was trimmed by 4 bases and the J gene end by 7 bases; junction bases not matched to a gene: 9. There are 15 residues in the CDR3. The CDR3 loop is CAISASTGGVNIQYF. CDR3 sequence (DNA): TGTGCCATCAGTGCCTCTACGGGAGGGGTGAACATTCAGTACTTC.

This clonotype has a handful of counts. The chain uses TRBV29-1 and TRBJ1-1; D is perhaps TRBD1 (5 bases). Germline CDR1 and CDR2: SQVTM and ANQGSEA. The CDR3 runs 13 residues. V was shortened by 4 bases and J by 2 bases, with 11 bases between the two germline ends. The CDR3 reads CSVVDIINTEAFF. The CDR3 DNA is TGCAGCGTTGTGGACATCATAAACACTGAAGCTTTCTTT.

This clonotype was detected only a few times. The CDR3 region has the DNA TGTGCCAGCAGTGGGGGGGGCAGGACTGGCTACACCTTC. Amino acids: CASSGGGRTGYTF. The V and J genes are TRBV12-3 or TRBV12-4 and TRBJ1-2; weak D call: TRBD1 (6 bases). With 5 bases removed from V and 7 bases from J, the gap between germline ends came to 14 bases. The CDR3 is 13 residues long.

There are many counts of this clonotype. J is TRBJ1-2 and V is TRBV29-1; D is undetermined. The CDR3 runs to 12 residues. The V gene lost 4 bases and the J gene lost 7 bases, with 13 bases spanning the gap. Germline CDR1 SQVTM, CDR2 ANQGSEA. In DNA form, the CDR3 reads TGCAGCGTTGTAGTCACATCCTCTGGCTACACCTTC. It specifies CSVVVTSSGYTF.

The V gene is TRBV7-2, the J gene TRBJ2-5; D gene uncertain. Germline lookup yields CDR1 SGHTA and CDR2 FQGNSA. CDR3 length equals 15 residues. Trimming stripped 5 bases from V and 4 bases from J, with 17 bases between. CDR3 sequence (DNA): TGTGCCAGCAGCGACGCCGGGCGGTTTCGAGAGACCCAGTACTTC. This gives the protein CASSDAGRFRETQYF.

A few counts support this clonotype. The chain has TRBV19 and TRBJ1-1; a weak D match, TRBD1 (6 bases). The CDR3 has 15 residues. Deletions cut 6 bases from V and 6 bases from J, with 20 bases between. Per germline, CDR1 LNHDA and CDR2 SQIVND (reference sequence). CDR3 region: CASSPGGRRRPEAFF. Here the CDR3 DNA reads TGTGCCAGTAGCCCTGGGGGCAGGAGAAGGCCTGAAGCTTTCTTT.

This clonotype was counted at least ten times. This rearrangement joins TRBV7-8 to TRBJ1-2, with D hard to call. The CDR3 is 14 residues long. Germline assignment: CDR1 SGHVS and CDR2 FQNEAQ. V was pared by 0 bases and J by 0 bases, with 5 bases between. CDR3 bases: TGTGCCAGCAGCTTAGCGGGAGCTAACTATGGCTACACCTTC. Translation: CASSLAGANYGYTF. The variable domain in full, with the rest retrieved from reference TRBV7-8 and TRBJ1-2, is GAGVSQSPRYKVAKRGQDVALRCDPISGHVSLFWYQQALGQGPEFLTYFQNEAQLDKSGLPSDRFFAERPEGSVSTLKIQRTQQEDSAVYLCASSLAGANYGYTFGSGTRLTVV.

This clonotype was detected ten times or more. The DNA for the CDR3 is TGCAGCGTAGGAGGTTCCAAACGAGATACGCAGTATTTT. Protein sequence: CSVGGSKRDTQYF. This chain uses TRBV29-1 with TRBJ2-3; D is possibly TRBD2 (5 bases). Germline CDR1 is SQVTM and CDR2 is ANQGSEA. V was cut by 6 bases and J by 5 bases, with 15 bases left in between. CDR3 size: 13 residues.

Ten or more counts support this clonotype. The chain uses TRBV6-1 and TRBJ2-7; D is uncertain. Germline V gene data show CDR1 as MNHNS and CDR2 as SASEGT. Trimming pared 9 bases from V and 3 bases from J, leaving 3 bases between. The CDR3 is 9 residues long. CDR3 in amino acids: CASHYEQYF. The CDR3 DNA reads as TGTGCCAGTCACTACGAGCAGTACTTC.

This clonotype occurred many times. The rearrangement uses TRBV5-1 and TRBJ1-4; no definite D call. Germline-derived CDR1 and CDR2 are SGHRS and YFSETQ. V shed 2 bases and J shed 8 bases, with 7 bases lying between them. The CDR3 extends over 12 amino acids. CDR3 region: CASSFTGEKLFF. In DNA form, the CDR3 reads TGCGCCAGCAGCTTTACGGGGGAAAAACTGTTTTTT. Looking up the rest from reference TRBV5-1 and TRBJ1-4 gives the full variable domain: KAGVTQTPRYLIKTRGQQVTLSCSPISGHRSVSWYQQTPGQGLQFLFEYFSETQRNKGNFPGRFSGRQFSNSRSEMNVSTLELGDSALYLCASSFTGEKLFFGSGTQLSVL.